This T cell receptor beta chain was recovered during a study of blood T cell repertoires in COVID-19. About the research overall: PBMCs, B-cell-depleted T cells, or T cells provided the cDNA or gDNA that made up the material.

Some clones are missing from TCRdb's copy, which holds only in-frame ones; the method was immunoSEQ multiplex PCR. This table has fewer than 200,000 clones, 85% appearing once. There are 17 residues in the CDR3. V dropped 1 base and J dropped 3 bases, with 15 bases sitting between them. Germline CDR1 MGHRA, CDR2 YSYEKL. This clone was seen just once. The sample taken for sequencing was peripheral blood. The genes are TRBV4-1 and TRBJ2-2; weak D call: TRBD1 (6 bases). The source of this sequence is a woman in her sixties with acute or convalescent COVID-19. DNA for the CDR3: TGCGCCAGCAGCCAAGGACAGGACCCTTGGGACACCGGGGAGCTGTTTTTT. It specifies CASSQGQDPWDTGELFF.